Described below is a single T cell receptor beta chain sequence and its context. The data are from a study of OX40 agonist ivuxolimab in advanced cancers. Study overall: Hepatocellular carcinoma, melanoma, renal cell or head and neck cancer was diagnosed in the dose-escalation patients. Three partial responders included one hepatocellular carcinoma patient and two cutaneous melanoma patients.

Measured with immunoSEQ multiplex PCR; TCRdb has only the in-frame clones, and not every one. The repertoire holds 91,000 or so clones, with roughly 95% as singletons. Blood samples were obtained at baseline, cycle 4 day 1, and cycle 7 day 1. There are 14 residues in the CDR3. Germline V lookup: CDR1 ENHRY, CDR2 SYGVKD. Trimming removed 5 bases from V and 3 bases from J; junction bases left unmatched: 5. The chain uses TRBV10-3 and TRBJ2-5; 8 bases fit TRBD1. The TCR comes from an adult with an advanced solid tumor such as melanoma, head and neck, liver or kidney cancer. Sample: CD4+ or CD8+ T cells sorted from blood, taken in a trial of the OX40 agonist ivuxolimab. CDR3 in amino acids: CAISPGTGEETQYF. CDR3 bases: TGTGCCATCAGTCCGGGGACAGGCGAAGAGACCCAGTACTTC.